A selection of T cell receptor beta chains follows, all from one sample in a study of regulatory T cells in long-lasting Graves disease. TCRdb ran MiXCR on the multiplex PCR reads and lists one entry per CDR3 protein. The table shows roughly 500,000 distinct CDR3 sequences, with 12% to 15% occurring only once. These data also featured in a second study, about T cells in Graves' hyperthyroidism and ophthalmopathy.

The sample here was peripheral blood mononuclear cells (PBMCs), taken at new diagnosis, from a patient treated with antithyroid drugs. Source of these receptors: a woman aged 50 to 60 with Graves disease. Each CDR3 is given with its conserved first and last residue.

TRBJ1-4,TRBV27,CASSLWGHGEKLFF
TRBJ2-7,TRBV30,CAWTGIGGYEQYF
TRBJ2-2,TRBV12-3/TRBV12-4,CASSYGGGLAGVSAGGELFF
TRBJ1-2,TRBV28,CASSFGLEGYTF
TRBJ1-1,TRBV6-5,CASSYTSGKGTEAFF
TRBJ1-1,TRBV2,CASSEGGVGGGLTEAFF
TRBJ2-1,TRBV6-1,CASSEGTTYNEQFF
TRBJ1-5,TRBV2,CASSEQGGGQPQHF
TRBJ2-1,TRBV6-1,CASLGQGYNEQFF
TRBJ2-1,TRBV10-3,CAIALAGGGNEQFF
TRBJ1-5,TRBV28,CASRRGTSNQPQHF
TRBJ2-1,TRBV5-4,CASSLAARHSYNEQFF
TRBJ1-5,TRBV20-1,CSARDQRDGSNQPQHF
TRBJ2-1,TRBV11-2,CASSLGTGTKFF
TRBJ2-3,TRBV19,CASSIDSSSTDTQYF
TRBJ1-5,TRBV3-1,CASSQDLNQPQHF
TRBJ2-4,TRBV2,CASSDSGGAKNIQYF
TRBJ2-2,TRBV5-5,CAGGGSGRAGELFF
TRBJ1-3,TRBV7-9,CASSHHALRTPKGSENTIYF
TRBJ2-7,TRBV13,CASSPEGRAPSNEQYF
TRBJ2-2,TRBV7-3,CASGAPGLAETGELFF
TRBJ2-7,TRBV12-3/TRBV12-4,CASSLPAAGSYEQYF
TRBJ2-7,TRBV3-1,CASSQGLLGGLSYEQYF
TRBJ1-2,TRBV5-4,CASSLPDGRRQEGYTF
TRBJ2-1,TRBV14,CASSLGNSGYNEQFF
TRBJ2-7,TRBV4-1,CASSHLLDYEQYF
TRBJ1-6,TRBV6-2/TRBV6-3,CASSYLQGSAYNSPLHF
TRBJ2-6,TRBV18,CASSPPEGIAGANVLTF
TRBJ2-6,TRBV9,CASSQHDRGGFGANVLTF
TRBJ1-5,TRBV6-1,CASRGGQGVVNQPQHF
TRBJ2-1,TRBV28,CASSLPQAQGNNEQFF
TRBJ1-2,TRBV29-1,CSVEPRGGAYYGYTF
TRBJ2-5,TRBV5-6,CASSLVSGSGETQYF